This TCR beta chain was documented in a study of blood T cell repertoires in COVID-19. TCRdb keeps only in-frame clones here, not all; method: immunoSEQ multiplex PCR. The table records roughly 500,000 clones, 85% to 90% of them present only once. V was cut by 3 bases and J by 0 bases, with 10 bases left in between. Germline values: CDR1 SGHNT, CDR2 YENEEA. The CDR3 is made up of 15 amino acids. The origin of this receptor is a man between 18 and 35 years old with COVID-19, enrolled during active disease. The V and J genes are TRBV11-3 and TRBJ2-3; possible D gene TRBD2, 5 bases. What was sequenced was peripheral blood. The CDR3 DNA reads TGTGCCAGCAGCTTCAAGCGGAAAAGCACAGATACGCAGTATTTT. This encodes CASSFKRKSTDTQYF.